The 32 T cell receptor beta chains below come from one sample, sequenced in a study of T cells in Graves' hyperthyroidism and ophthalmopathy. Amplified TCR beta CDR3 regions came from RNA transcripts. TCR CDR3 underwent first-round RT-PCR with the HTBI primer set. TCRdb re-called the multiplex PCR reads through MiXCR, storing one row per CDR3 protein. In the table there are 800,000 or so distinct CDR3 sequences, over 35% of which are singletons. The sequenced sample consisted of blood. These receptor sequences come from a young man with Graves' hyperthyroidism.

The chain employs TRBV2 and TRBJ2-3; 11 bases are a match to TRBD2. This CDR3 has 15 amino acids. Germline V gene data show CDR1 as SNHLY and CDR2 as FYNNEI. V gave up 5 bases and J gave up 2 bases; unmatched junction bases: 3. CDR3 protein: CASSLLAGVTDTQYF. CDR3 coding DNA: TGTGCCAGCAGTTTACTAGCGGGGGTCACAGATACGCAGTATTTT.

This clonotype was detected many times. The chain combines TRBV12-3 or TRBV12-4 with TRBJ1-5, with 8 bases aligning to TRBD1. Trimming removed 4 bases from V and 4 bases from J; junction bases left unmatched: 3. The CDR3 is made up of 14 amino acids. CDR3 coding DNA: TGTGCCAGCAGTTCGGACAGGGCAAATCAGCCCCAGCATTTT. As protein: CASSSDRANQPQHF.

This chain connects TRBV29-1 to TRBJ1-2; 10 nucleotides agree with TRBD1. Germline V gene lookup returns CDR1 SQVTM and CDR2 ANQGSEA. J lost 6 bases, V lost 7 bases, and 8 bases had no gene match. The CDR3 is made up of 13 amino acids. The CDR3 here is CSAYGTGDHGYTF. The DNA for the CDR3 is TGCAGCGCATACGGGACAGGGGATCATGGCTACACCTTC.

This chain uses TRBV20-1 with TRBJ2-6; no firm D call. This CDR3 has 12 amino acids. Per germline, CDR1 DFQATT and CDR2 SNEGSKA (reference sequence). V was pared by 2 bases and J by 8 bases, with 7 bases between. CDR3 nucleotides: TGCAGTGCTAGACCAGGCACCAACGTCCTGACTTTC. Its protein is CSARPGTNVLTF.

The CDR3 loop is CASSLGGPIVDQPQHF. The CDR3 bases are TGTGCCAGCAGTTTGGGAGGGCCGATAGTCGATCAGCCCCAGCATTTT. The chain recombines TRBV25-1 with TRBJ1-5, with D hard to call. CDR1 and CDR2 (germline): MGHDK, SYGVNS. The CDR3 totals 16 residues. The V and J ends lost 5 bases and 5 bases respectively, with 19 bases between them.

About this clonotype itself: A junction boundary mismatches the germline segment, possibly from a read error. The chain recombines TRBV7-9 with TRBJ1-2; 10 bases agree with TRBD1. The CDR3 extends over 15 amino acids. Germline V gives CDR1 SEHNR, CDR2 FQNEAQ (reference sequence). This chain's CDR3 is CASSLGQGGLYGYTF. Here the CDR3 DNA reads TGCGCCAGCAGCCTCGGACAGGGGGGCCTCTATGGCTACACCTTC.

This clonotype was found a few times. The chain has TRBV4-1 and TRBJ2-7; 7 bases are a match to TRBD1. This CDR3 spans 14 amino acids. The trim removed 0 bases at V and 6 bases at J, leaving 5 bases unmatched. The germline CDR1 and CDR2 sequences are MGHRA and YSYEKL. CDR3 loop: CASSQDARGFEQYF. The DNA of the CDR3 is TGCGCCAGCAGCCAAGACGCCAGGGGGTTCGAGCAGTACTTC.

V is TRBV29-1 and J is TRBJ1-5; the D gene is possibly TRBD1 (5 bases). Germline CDR1 and CDR2: SQVTM and ANQGSEA. The CDR3 has 14 residues. V was cut by 4 bases and J by 2 bases, with 12 bases left in between. The CDR3 DNA reads TGCAGCGTTGCGGGTGGGGGTGGCAATCAGCCCCAGCATTTT. Residues: CSVAGGGGNQPQHF.

At least ten counts were recorded for this clonotype. The J gene is TRBJ2-7, the V gene TRBV29-1; D is unresolved. With 4 bases removed from V and 6 bases from J, the gap between germline ends came to 7 bases. From germline, CDR1 is SQVTM and CDR2 ANQGSEA. This CDR3 region has 10 residues. This CDR3 reads CSVVYGEQYF. The CDR3 coding sequence is TGCAGCGTTGTTTATGGCGAGCAGTACTTC.

This clonotype was seen ten or more times. The chain recombines TRBV25-1 with TRBJ1-3; the match to TRBD1 covers 7 bases. Losses at the gene ends were 7 bases for V and 4 bases for J; bases not matched to a gene: 1. This CDR3 comprises 12 residues. Germline values: CDR1 MGHDK, CDR2 SYGVNS. CDR3 DNA: TGTGCCAGCAAAGGGGGCGGAAACACCATATATTTT. This sequence encodes CASKGGGNTIYF.

This rearrangement joins TRBV25-1 to TRBJ1-6, with D maybe TRBD1 (5 bases). The CDR3 is 14 residues long. CDR1 and CDR2 from the germline V gene are MGHDK and SYGVNS. The CDR3 DNA sequence: TGTGCTAGCCCAACGGGGCTCTCTAATTCACCCCTCCACTTT. Its translation: CASPTGLSNSPLHF.

This clonotype was counted many times. The genes are TRBV9 and TRBJ2-7, with D uncertain. CDR1 and CDR2 from the germline V gene are SGDLS and YYNGEE. Trimming stripped 6 bases from V and 6 bases from J, with 16 bases between. The CDR3 totals 13 residues. CDR3 DNA sequence: TGTGCCAGCAACTCCAACGGGCAGGCCGAGCAGTACTTC. This encodes CASNSNGQAEQYF.

In this sample, this clonotype turned up many times. The chain links TRBV10-3 to TRBJ2-7; D call uncertain. The CDR3 is made up of 14 amino acids. Per germline, CDR1 ENHRY and CDR2 SYGVKD. Trimming removed 3 bases from V and 3 bases from J, with 12 bases in between. The CDR3 bases are TGTGCCATCAGTGACGACGATTCGAACTACGAGCAGTACTTC. Its protein product is CAISDDDSNYEQYF.

The genes are TRBV7-2 and TRBJ1-2, with D perhaps matching TRBD1 (5 bases). The CDR3 extends over 15 amino acids. Germline assignment: CDR1 SGHTA and CDR2 FQGNSA. V was pared by 5 bases and J by 5 bases, with 18 bases between. The CDR3, as DNA: TGTGCCAGCAGCCAAGAGGCAGGGCTAGTTTATGGCTACACCTTC. It yields the protein CASSQEAGLVYGYTF.

This clonotype was found many times. The rearrangement uses TRBV7-8 and TRBJ2-7, with 14 bases aligning to TRBD2. Germline lookup yields CDR1 SGHVS and CDR2 FQNEAQ. Germline trimming cut 5 bases from V and 6 bases from J; bases unmatched to any gene: 6. This CDR3 comprises 15 residues. CDR3 region: CASSPPGTSGSEQYF. DNA of the CDR3: TGTGCCAGCAGCCCCCCCGGGACTAGCGGGAGCGAGCAGTACTTC. The variable domain in full, completed from reference TRBV7-8 and TRBJ2-7, reads GAGVSQSPRYKVAKRGQDVALRCDPISGHVSLFWYQQALGQGPEFLTYFQNEAQLDKSGLPSDRFFAERPEGSVSTLKIQRTQQEDSAVYLCASSPPGTSGSEQYFGPGTRLTVT.

The chain carries TRBV12-3 or TRBV12-4 and TRBJ2-5; 7 bases are a match to TRBD1. This CDR3 comprises 13 residues. CDR3 region: CASGSGQQETQYF. Here the CDR3 DNA reads TGTGCTAGTGGTTCGGGACAGCAAGAGACCCAGTACTTC.

This rearrangement joins TRBV28 to TRBJ1-1; no reliable D call. The CDR3 is 15 amino acids. CDR1 and CDR2 (germline): MDHEN, SYDVKM. Trimming left V 5 bases short and J 5 bases short, with 18 bases between. The CDR3 loop is CASSPLWTGGTEAFF. The CDR3, as DNA: TGTGCCAGCAGTCCCCTTTGGACGGGCGGGACTGAAGCTTTCTTT.

Details on this clonotype: A clone one base away is much larger, so this may be a read error. The J gene is TRBJ2-5, the V gene TRBV12-3 or TRBV12-4; tentatively, D is TRBD1 or TRBD2 (5 bases each). The CDR3 runs 14 residues. CDR3 bases: TGTGCCAGCAGTGGCCCAGGGAGAGGGGAGACCCAGCACTTC. As protein: CASSGPGRGETQHF.

The chain links TRBV2 to TRBJ2-5; 8 positions agree with TRBD2. The CDR3 sequence is 17 residues long. V gave up 1 base and J gave up 1 base; unmatched junction bases: 8. Germline V gives CDR1 SNHLY, CDR2 FYNNEI. The CDR3 loop is CASSEGGAGGPQETQYF. CDR3 in DNA: TGTGCCAGCAGTGAAGGTGGTGCGGGAGGCCCCCAAGAGACCCAGTACTTC.

This clonotype has only a few counts. The V call is TRBV6-6, the J call TRBJ2-2; D is uncertain. V lost 2 bases, J lost 1 base, and 5 bases lay in between. Looked up from germline, CDR1 is MNHNY and CDR2 is SVGAGI (reference sequence). CDR3 length: 14 amino acids. CDR3 in amino acids: CASSYILNTGELFF. CDR3 coding DNA: TGTGCCAGCAGTTACATCTTGAACACCGGGGAGCTGTTTTTT.

This clonotype was counted a few times. The J gene is TRBJ2-3, the V gene TRBV20-1; 7 nucleotides line up with TRBD2. The CDR3 is made up of 14 amino acids. Germline CDR1 reads DFQATT; CDR2 reads SNEGSKA (reference sequence). The CDR3 reads CSLPSGTSTDTQYF. CDR3 DNA sequence: TGCAGCCTTCCTAGCGGTACTAGCACAGATACGCAGTATTTT.

This clonotype appeared a few times. This chain joins TRBV20-1 and TRBJ2-2; D might be TRBD2 (5 bases). The CDR3 runs 16 residues. V was shortened by 4 bases and J by 0 bases, with 15 bases between the two germline ends. Per germline, CDR1 DFQATT and CDR2 SNEGSKA (reference sequence). The CDR3 nucleotides read TGCAGTGCTACCGCCCTTTCGGGAACGAACACCGGGGAGCTGTTTTTT. Protein: CSATALSGTNTGELFF.

This clonotype was seen many times. The chain recombines TRBV29-1 with TRBJ2-2; a weak D match, TRBD1 (6 bases). V lost 4 bases, J lost 2 bases, and 11 bases lay in between. Germline CDR1 is SQVTM and CDR2 is ANQGSEA. The CDR3 extends over 14 amino acids. CDR3 loop: CSVGARGNTGELFF. The CDR3, as DNA: TGCAGCGTTGGGGCCAGGGGCAACACCGGGGAGCTGTTTTTT.

This clonotype was seen at least ten times. This chain links TRBV7-6 with TRBJ2-7; 9 bases fit TRBD2. This CDR3 comprises 15 residues. The germline V gene encodes CDR1 SGHVS and CDR2 FNYEAQ. V gave up 1 base and J gave up 3 bases; unmatched junction bases: 4. The CDR3 region is CASSLGSSGVYEQYF. The DNA for the CDR3 is TGTGCCAGCAGCTTAGGATCTAGCGGGGTCTACGAGCAGTACTTC.

A word on this clonotype: The junction does not match germline at one end; this may be a read error. The rearrangement links TRBV7-9 to TRBJ2-7, with D possibly TRBD2 on 5 matching bases. The germline V gene has CDR1 SEHNR and CDR2 FQNEAQ (reference sequence). The CDR3 runs to 13 residues. CDR3 amino acids: CANSLGVGDEQYF. As DNA, the CDR3 is TGTGCCAACAGCCTCGGGGTGGGCGACGAGCAGTACTTC.

This clonotype was detected only a few times. The chain is built from TRBV4-2 and TRBJ2-5; 7 positions match TRBD2. The V segment lost 1 base and the J segment 5 bases; nucleotides outside the gene matches: 10. Germline CDR1 is LGHNA and CDR2 is YNFKEQ. The CDR3 spans 16 residues. CDR3 sequence: CASSQGPLAARETQYF. The DNA of the CDR3 is TGTGCCAGCAGCCAAGGACCCCTAGCGGCTCGGGAGACCCAGTACTTC.

This clonotype has ten or more counts. The chain couples TRBV25-1 to TRBJ2-7; D may correspond to TRBD1 or TRBD2 (7 bases each). Germline CDR1 MGHDK, CDR2 SYGVNS. The V end lost 6 bases, the J end lost 7 bases, and 19 bases lay between the germline ends. The CDR3 spans 14 residues. CDR3 loop: CASRPDREGEEQYF. The CDR3 DNA reads as TGTGCCAGCAGACCTGACAGGGAGGGTGAAGAGCAGTACTTC.

This clonotype showed up many times. V usage is TRBV2 and J usage is TRBJ1-5; D unresolved. V was shortened by 3 bases and J by 4 bases, with 13 bases between the two germline ends. The germline V gene has CDR1 SNHLY and CDR2 FYNNEI. The CDR3 is 15 amino acids. CDR3 bases: TGTGCCAGCAGTGATCTCAGCCCCGATAATCAGCCCCAGCATTTT. It translates to CASSDLSPDNQPQHF.

This clonotype was counted between two and nine times. This chain uses TRBV20-1 with TRBJ2-5; D perhaps matches TRBD2 (5 bases). The CDR3 is made up of 13 amino acids. Germline V gene data show CDR1 as DFQATT and CDR2 as SNEGSKA (reference sequence). V lost 3 bases, J lost 5 bases, and 13 bases lay in between. DNA of the CDR3: TGCAGTGCTAGTCGGGGTGGCGGCGAGACCCAGTACTTC. This encodes CSASRGGGETQYF.

This clonotype was found many times. V and J are TRBV10-3 and TRBJ1-1; TRBD1 might be the D (6 bases). V lost 5 bases and J lost 0, with 13 bases in between. The V gene's germline CDR1 is ENHRY and CDR2 SYGVKD. The CDR3 contains 15 residues. This CDR3 is CAISSQGMVNTEAFF. In DNA form, the CDR3 reads TGTGCCATCAGTAGTCAGGGGATGGTGAACACTGAAGCTTTCTTT.

This clonotype was detected ten times or more. The rearrangement uses TRBV19 and TRBJ1-1; D is undetermined. Germline V gene lookup returns CDR1 LNHDA and CDR2 SQIVND (reference sequence). The V gene lost 3 bases and the J gene lost 0 bases, with 8 bases spanning the gap. This CDR3 is built from 14 residues. The CDR3 DNA sequence: TGTGCCAGTAGTATCCCACGCATGAACACTGAAGCTTTCTTT. This gives the protein CASSIPRMNTEAFF.

Concerning this clonotype: One junction end does not reproduce the germline sequence, and a read error may be involved. This rearrangement joins TRBV5-1 to TRBJ1-1, with D possibly TRBD1 on 6 matching bases. This CDR3 has 11 residues. Germline lookup yields CDR1 SGHRS and CDR2 YFSETQ. CDR3 protein: CASSRDTETFF. The CDR3 bases are TGCGCCAGCAGCCGGGACACTGAAACTTTCTTT.